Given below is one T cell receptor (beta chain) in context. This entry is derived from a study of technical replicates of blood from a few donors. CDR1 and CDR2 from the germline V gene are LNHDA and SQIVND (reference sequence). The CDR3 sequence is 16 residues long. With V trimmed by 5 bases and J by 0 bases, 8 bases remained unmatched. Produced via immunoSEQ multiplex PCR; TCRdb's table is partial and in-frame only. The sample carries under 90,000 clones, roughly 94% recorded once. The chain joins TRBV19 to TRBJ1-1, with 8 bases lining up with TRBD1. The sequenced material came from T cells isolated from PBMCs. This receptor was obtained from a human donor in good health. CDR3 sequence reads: CASSSARTGLNTEAFF. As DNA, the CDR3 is TGTGCCAGTAGTTCAGCCCGGACAGGGCTGAACACTGAAGCTTTCTTT. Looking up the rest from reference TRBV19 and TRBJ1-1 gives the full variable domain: DGGITQSPKYLFRKEGQNVTLSCEQNLNHDAMYWYRQDPGQGLRLIYYSQIVNDFQKGDIAEGYSVSREKKESFPLTVTSAQKNPTAFYLCASSSARTGLNTEAFFGQGTRLTVV.